The sequence of this TCR beta chain was determined in a study of T cells expressing NK-cell markers. Turning to the study itself: Eight donors were sequenced, of whom seven were HCMV-seropositive, while the remaining one was HCMV-seronegative.

Scientists made TCR beta cDNA using 5'RACE template switching with UMIs. TCRdb reprocessed the 5' RACE reads, keeping one entry per CDR3 protein, no DNA. With approximately 440,000 distinct CDR3 sequences in the sample, the ten largest clones hold under 1.5%. As for this clonotype: Its cognate antigen is unknown.

This CDR3 contains 12 residues. Germline V lookup: CDR1 MDHEN, CDR2 SYDVKM. Study-level results: These clonotypes, the leaders elsewhere, also led the CD3+CD56-NKG2C+ fraction in a handful of donors.

Sequences were obtained from blood T cells: a sorted CD56 or NKG2C T cell subset, CD4+ or CD8+ T cells, or bulk PBMC T cells (not recorded which). This sequence was found in a woman aged 50 to 65 in good health. This chain connects TRBV28 to TRBJ2-2. The CDR3 loop is CASAKNTGELFF.